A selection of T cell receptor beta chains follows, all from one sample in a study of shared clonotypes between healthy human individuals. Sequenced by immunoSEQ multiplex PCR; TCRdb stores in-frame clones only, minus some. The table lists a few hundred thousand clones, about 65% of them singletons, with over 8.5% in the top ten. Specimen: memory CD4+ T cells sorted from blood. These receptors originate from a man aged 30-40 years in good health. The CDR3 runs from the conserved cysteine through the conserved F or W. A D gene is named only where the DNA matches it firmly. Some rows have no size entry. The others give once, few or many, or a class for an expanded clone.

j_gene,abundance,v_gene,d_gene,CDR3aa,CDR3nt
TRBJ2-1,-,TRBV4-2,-,CASSQDEAAASYNEQFF,TGTGCCAGCAGCCAAGATGAAGCGGCTGCCTCCTACAATGAGCAGTTCTTC
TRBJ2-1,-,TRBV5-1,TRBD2,CASSSAGVARSYNEQFF,TGCGCCAGCAGCTCGGCGGGAGTTGCTCGCTCCTACAATGAGCAGTTCTTC
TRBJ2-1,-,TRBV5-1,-,CASSLRGSEQFF,TGCGCCAGCAGCTTGAGGGGCAGTGAGCAGTTCTTC
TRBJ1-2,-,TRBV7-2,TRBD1,CASSKQGYGYTF,TGTGCCAGCAGCAAACAGGGGTATGGCTACACCTTC
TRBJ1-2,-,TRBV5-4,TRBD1,CASSYTGELGYTF,TGTGCCAGCAGCTATACAGGGGAACTTGGCTACACCTTC
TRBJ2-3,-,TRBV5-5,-,CASSPSFAASTDTLYF,TGTGCCAGCAGCCCCTCCTTTGCGGCTAGCACAGATACGCTGTATTTT
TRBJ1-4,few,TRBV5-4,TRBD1,CASSLAGQGVVNEKLFF,TGTGCCAGCAGCTTGGCGGGACAGGGGGTGGTAAATGAAAAACTGTTTTTT
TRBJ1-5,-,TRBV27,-,CASSLAGGPQPQHF,TGTGCCAGCAGTTTGGCCGGGGGACCTCAGCCCCAGCATTTT
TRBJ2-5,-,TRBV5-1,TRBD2,CASSREGASETQYF,TGCGCCAGCAGTAGGGAGGGAGCTTCGGAGACCCAGTACTTC
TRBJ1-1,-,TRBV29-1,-,CSVLRDMNTEAFF,TGCAGCGTGCTTCGGGACATGAACACTGAAGCTTTCTTT
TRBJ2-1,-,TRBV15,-,CATSRVPNYNEQFF,TGTGCCACCAGCAGAGTCCCTAACTACAATGAGCAGTTCTTC
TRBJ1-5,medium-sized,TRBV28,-,CASSDVYQPQHF,TGTGCCAGCAGTGACGTTTATCAGCCCCAGCATTTT
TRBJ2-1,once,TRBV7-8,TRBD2,CASSPAAGTNNEQFF,TGTGCCAGCAGCCCTGCAGCGGGAACCAACAATGAGCAGTTCTTC
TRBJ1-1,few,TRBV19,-,CASSMGQNTEAFF,TGTGCCAGTAGTATGGGGCAGAACACTGAAGCTTTCTTT
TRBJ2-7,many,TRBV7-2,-,CASSLAPGGGYEQYF,TGTGCCAGCAGCTTAGCCCCTGGGGGAGGCTACGAGCAGTACTTC
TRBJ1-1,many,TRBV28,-,CATSPGGSTEAFF,TGTGCCACCAGCCCTGGGGGATCTACTGAAGCTTTCTTT
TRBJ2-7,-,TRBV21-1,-,CASSPSRNPSYEQYF,TGTGCCAGTTCCCCCAGCAGGAACCCCTCCTACGAGCAGTACTTC
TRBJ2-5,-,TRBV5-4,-,CASSLRGQGTQYF,TGTGCCAGCAGCTTACGTGGGCAGGGGACCCAGTACTTC
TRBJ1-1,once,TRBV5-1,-,CASSVGNTEAFF,TGCGCCAGCAGCGTGGGGAACACTGAAGCTTTCTTT
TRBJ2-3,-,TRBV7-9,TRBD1,CASSANRGTGQYF,TGTGCCAGCAGCGCGAACAGGGGAACTGGGCAGTATTTT
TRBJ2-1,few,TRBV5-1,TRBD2,CASSGKAGGPANEQFF,TGCGCCAGCAGCGGTAAAGCGGGAGGGCCAGCTAATGAGCAGTTCTTC
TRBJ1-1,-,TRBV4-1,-,CASSPLGRENTEAFF,TGCGCCAGCAGCCCCCTGGGACGGGAGAACACTGAAGCTTTCTTT
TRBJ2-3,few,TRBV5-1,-,CASSPFIGDTQYF,TGCGCCAGCAGCCCGTTTATAGGAGATACGCAGTATTTT
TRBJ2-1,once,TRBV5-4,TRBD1,CASSVDGTANYNEQFF,TGTGCCAGCAGCGTTGACGGGACAGCAAACTACAATGAGCAGTTCTTC
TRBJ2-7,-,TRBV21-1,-,CASSGPPGPARPEQYF,TGTGCCAGCAGCGGTCCCCCGGGCCCCGCCCGCCCCGAGCAGTACTTC
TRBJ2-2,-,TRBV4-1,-,CASSQDWGDATGELFF,TGCGCCAGCAGCCAAGATTGGGGGGACGCGACCGGGGAGCTGTTTTTT
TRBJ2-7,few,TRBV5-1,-,CASSLEANSYEQYF,TGCGCCAGCAGCTTGGAAGCTAACTCCTACGAGCAGTACTTC
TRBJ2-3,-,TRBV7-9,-,CASSFSGNTDTQYF,TGTGCCAGCAGCTTTAGCGGAAACACAGATACGCAGTATTTT
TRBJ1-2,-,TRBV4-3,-,CATQGYRAASGSYGYTF,TGCGCCACCCAAGGGTATAGGGCGGCCTCAGGGAGCTATGGCTACACCTTC
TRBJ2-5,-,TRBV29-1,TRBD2,CSVSRLAGGPSETQYF,TGCAGCGTCTCTAGACTAGCGGGAGGGCCCTCGGAGACCCAGTACTTC
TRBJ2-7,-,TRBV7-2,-,CASSLTRGWSPVYF,TGTGCCAGCAGCTTAACTAGAGGGTGGTCCCCCGTGTACTTC
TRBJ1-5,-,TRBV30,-,CAWSAGARHQPQHF,TGTGCCTGGAGTGCAGGGGCCAGGCATCAGCCCCAGCATTTT
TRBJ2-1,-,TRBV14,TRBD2,CASSQLAGAGGREQFF,TGTGCCAGCAGCCAACTAGCGGGAGCCGGTGGGCGTGAGCAGTTCTTC
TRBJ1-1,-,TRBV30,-,CAWREGQITFF,TGTGCCTGGAGAGAAGGACAGATAACTTTCTTT
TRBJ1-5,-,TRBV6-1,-,CASSDAGLQPQHF,TGTGCCAGCAGTGACGCGGGGTTACAGCCCCAGCATTTT
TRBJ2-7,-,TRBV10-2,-,CAARRGWGEQYF,TGCGCCGCCCGGCGCGGCTGGGGCGAGCAGTACTTC